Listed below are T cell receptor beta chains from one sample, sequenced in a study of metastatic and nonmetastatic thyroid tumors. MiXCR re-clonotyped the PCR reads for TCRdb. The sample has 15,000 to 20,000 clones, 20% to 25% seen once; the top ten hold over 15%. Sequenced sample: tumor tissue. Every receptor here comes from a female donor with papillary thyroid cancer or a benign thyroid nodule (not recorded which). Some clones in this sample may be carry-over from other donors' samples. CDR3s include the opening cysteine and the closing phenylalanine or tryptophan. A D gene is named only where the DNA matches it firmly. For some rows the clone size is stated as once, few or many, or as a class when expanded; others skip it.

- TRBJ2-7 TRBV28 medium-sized CATRTGSTGAEQYF TGTGCCACACGAACAGGATCGACAGGAGCCGAGCAGTACTTC
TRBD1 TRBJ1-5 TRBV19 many CASSITGQARSNQPQHF TGTGCCAGTAGTATTACTGGACAGGCTCGGAGCAATCAGCCCCAGCATTTT
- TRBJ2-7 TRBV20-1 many CSARPRSSYEQYF TGCAGTGCTAGACCGAGAAGCTCCTACGAGCAGTACTTC
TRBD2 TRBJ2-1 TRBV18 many CASSFTSGRGDEQFF TGTGCCAGCTCATTCACTAGCGGGAGAGGCGATGAGCAGTTCTTC
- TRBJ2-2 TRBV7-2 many CASSFGPMTGELFF TGTGCCAGCAGCTTTGGACCAATGACCGGGGAGCTGTTTTTT
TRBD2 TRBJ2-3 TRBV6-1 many CASSGATSGRGPDTQYF TGTGCCAGCAGTGGAGCGACTAGCGGGAGAGGCCCAGATACGCAGTATTTT
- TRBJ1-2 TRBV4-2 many CASSQRVTGNYGYTF TGTGCCAGCAGCCAAAGGGTTACGGGTAACTATGGCTACACCTTC
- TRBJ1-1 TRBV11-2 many CASSLGPGTEAFF TGTGCCAGCAGCTTAGGGCCGGGCACTGAAGCTTTCTTT
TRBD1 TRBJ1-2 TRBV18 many CASSPSGGVGYTF TGTGCCAGCTCACCATCAGGGGGCGTTGGCTACACCTTC
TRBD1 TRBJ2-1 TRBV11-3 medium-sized CASSPEDRLGNEQFF TGTGCCAGCAGCCCAGAGGACAGGCTGGGCAATGAGCAGTTCTTC
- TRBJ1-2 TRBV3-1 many CASSVVANYGYTF TGTGCCAGCAGCGTGGTCGCAAACTATGGCTACACCTTC
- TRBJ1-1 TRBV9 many CASSVTGNTEAFF TGTGCCAGCAGCGTAACAGGGAACACTGAAGCTTTCTTT
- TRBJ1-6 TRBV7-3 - CASSLTHTGNSPLHF TGTGCCAGCAGCTTAACGCACACAGGGAATTCACCCCTCCACTTT
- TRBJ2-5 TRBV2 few CASSDSELETQYF TGTGCCAGCAGTGATAGTGAGCTGGAGACCCAGTACTTC
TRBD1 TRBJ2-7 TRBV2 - CASSYRTGGYYEQYF TGTGCCAGCAGCTACCGGACAGGGGGATACTACGAGCAGTACTTC
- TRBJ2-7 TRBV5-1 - CASSGSLATYEQYF TGCGCCAGCAGCGGATCACTGGCTACCTACGAGCAGTACTTC
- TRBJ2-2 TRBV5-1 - CASSVTGTYTGELFF TGCGCCAGCAGCGTAACCGGGACTTACACCGGGGAGCTGTTTTTT
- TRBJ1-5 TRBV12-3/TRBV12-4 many CASSPSLNQPQHF TGTGCCAGCAGTCCCTCACTCAATCAGCCCCAGCATTTT
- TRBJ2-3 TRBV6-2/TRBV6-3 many CASSITGQVTDTQYF TGTGCCAGCAGTATTACAGGCCAGGTCACAGATACGCAGTATTTT
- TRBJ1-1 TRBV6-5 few CASSYSSGVSSPKGAFF TGTGCCAGCAGTTACTCGTCGGGGGTCTCGTCTCCAAAAGGAGCTTTCTTT
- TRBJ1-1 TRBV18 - CASSSYRVRDTEAFF TGTGCCAGCTCATCCTACAGGGTTAGGGACACTGAAGCTTTCTTT
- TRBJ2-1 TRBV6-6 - CASSDSGGIEIHEQFF TGTGCCAGCAGTGACTCGGGCGGGATTGAGATTCATGAGCAGTTCTTC
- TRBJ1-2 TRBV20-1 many CSADQGDNYGYTF TGCAGTGCTGATCAGGGAGATAACTATGGCTACACCTTC
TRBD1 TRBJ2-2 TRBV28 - CASGGGTGELFF TGTGCCTCAGGGGGCGGCACCGGGGAGCTGTTTTTT
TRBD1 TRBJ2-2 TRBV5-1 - CASSYDRVGTGELFF TGCGCCAGCAGCTACGACAGGGTCGGCACCGGGGAGCTGTTTTTT
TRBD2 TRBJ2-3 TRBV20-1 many CSAPRGDRTDTQYF TGCAGTGCGCCCCGGGGGGACCGCACAGATACGCAGTATTTT
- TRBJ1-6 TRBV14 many CASSQEGGDSPLHF TGTGCCAGCAGCCAAGAAGGGGGGGATTCACCCCTCCACTTT
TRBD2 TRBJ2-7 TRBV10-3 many CAISEASSGTYEQYF TGTGCCATCAGTGAGGCCTCTAGCGGGACCTACGAGCAGTACTTC
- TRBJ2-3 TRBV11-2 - CASSSREASLLGDTQYF TGTGCCAGCAGCTCAAGGGAGGCCTCCCTCCTTGGAGATACGCAGTATTTT
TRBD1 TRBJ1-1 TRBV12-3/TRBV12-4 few CASSPRTGSPFEAFF TGTGCCAGCAGTCCCCGGACAGGGTCTCCCTTTGAAGCTTTCTTT
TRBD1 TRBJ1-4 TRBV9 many CASIGGTGGEKLFF TGTGCCAGCATCGGGGGGACAGGGGGAGAAAAACTGTTTTTT
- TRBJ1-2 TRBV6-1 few CASSGREVSGYTF TGTGCCAGCAGTGGCAGGGAAGTGTCTGGCTACACCTTC
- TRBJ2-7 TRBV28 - CASSLKTAPYEQYF TGTGCCAGCAGTCTCAAGACAGCACCCTACGAGCAGTACTTC